This T cell receptor beta chain was found in a study of blood T cell repertoires in COVID-19. Study context: The United States, Italy and Spain supplied acute and convalescent COVID-19 samples.

This clone has only a few counts. The V segment lost 3 bases and the J segment 2 bases; nucleotides outside the gene matches: 2. CDR1 SGDLS and CDR2 YYNGEE come from the germline V gene. This CDR3 contains 14 residues. Some clones are missing from TCRdb's copy, which holds only in-frame ones; the method was immunoSEQ multiplex PCR. The sample lists about 310,000 clones; over 80% were seen once. Participants spanned ages about 18 to 89 years and resided in fewer than 30 US areas. The rearrangement links TRBV9 to TRBJ2-7; 10 positions match TRBD2. The sample taken for sequencing was PBMCs or T cells enriched from blood (not recorded which). This TCR came from a woman younger than 30 who had recovered from COVID-19. Here the CDR3 reads CASSDGTSAYEQYF. The CDR3 region has the DNA TGTGCCAGCAGCGACGGGACTAGCGCCTACGAGCAGTACTTC. Looking up the rest from reference TRBV9 and TRBJ2-7 gives the full variable domain: DSGVTQTPKHLITATGQRVTLRCSPRSGDLSVYWYQQSLDQGLQFLIQYYNGEERAKGNILERFSAQQFPDLHSELNLSSLELGDSALYFCASSDGTSAYEQYFGPGTRLTVT.